The clone carrying this TCR beta chain showed up just once. The record originates from a study of control samples from healthy donors and cancer patients. Using immunoSEQ multiplex PCR, the repertoire was profiled, and TCRdb retains in-frame clones only, with some absent. Found here are 150,000 to 200,000 clones, 91% of them singletons; the top ten hold 1.5%. Germline V gives CDR1 SGHAT, CDR2 FQDESV (reference sequence). The V gene end was trimmed by 5 bases and the J gene end by 4 bases; junction bases not matched to a gene: 2. The CDR3 has 13 amino acids. The source material was blood. The sequence came from a woman in her thirties in good health. J is TRBJ2-7 and V is TRBV11-1, with 10 positions matching TRBD1. The CDR3 spells CASSPDRGYEQYF. CDR3 DNA: TGTGCCAGCAGCCCGGACAGGGGGTACGAGCAGTACTTC.